The following is a T cell receptor beta chain sequence with its context. Its antigen is unidentified. A much bigger clone sits one base away, suggesting this may be a read error. This sample stems from a study of tumor-infiltrating lymphocytes in primary liver carcinoma. Germline V gene data show CDR1 as DFQATT and CDR2 as SNEGSKA (reference sequence). V gave up 4 bases and J gave up 11 bases; unmatched junction bases: 12. This CDR3 region has 14 residues. Total RNA amounting to 500 ng was the source from which TCR beta cDNA was made with a constant-region primer. Three-round nested multiplex PCR performed with slightly modified ARM-PCR produced the TCR beta libraries. The study ran its first two PCR rounds for nine to eleven cycles each, using TRBV1-TRBV30 forward primers and a C-beta reverse primer. Each CDR3 protein is one row after TCRdb ran MiXCR on the multiplex PCR reads. The table includes about 100,000 distinct CDR3 sequences, approximately 70% detected once.

Both RNA and DNA were isolated together from around 20-30 mg of bulk tissue that had not been sorted. Five separate regions of each tumor underwent sampling. Each tumor specimen held more than 80% viable tumor cells. Study observations and caveats: Just around 7.5-24% of top clones spanned all five tumor regions. Lower overlap was observed for tumor-adjacent and tumor-blood pairs relative to tumor region pairs.

The rearrangement links TRBV20-1 to TRBJ1-5; the match to TRBD1 covers 9 bases. This TCR came from a woman in her fifties or sixties with primary liver carcinoma and hepatitis B virus infection. Sequenced: liver tumor tissue from sampling region 2. Noted subset: tumor region T2, inferior pole. CDR3 coding DNA: TGCAGTGCTATCCTGGGACAGGGAGACCAGTCCCAGCATTTT. Protein: CSAILGQGDQSQHF.